Following are 5 T cell receptor beta chains from one sample sequenced in a study of blood T cell repertoires in COVID-19. Profiling relied on immunoSEQ multiplex PCR, and the TCRdb table lists in-frame clones only, not all of them. The sample lists some 220,000 clones, about 82% seen once, with 4% to 6% in the top ten. The sequencing input was peripheral blood. Every receptor here comes from a man in his fifties with COVID-19, enrolled during active disease.

The gene calls are TRBV27 and TRBJ2-1, with D possibly matching TRBD2 (5 bases). CDR1 and CDR2 (germline): MNHEY, SMNVEV (reference sequence). The V end lost 3 bases, the J end lost 7 bases, and 13 bases lay between the germline ends. The CDR3 is made up of 14 amino acids. CDR3 protein: CASSLDSWVNEQFF. CDR3 coding DNA: TGTGCCAGCAGTTTGGACTCCTGGGTGAATGAGCAGTTCTTC.

V is TRBV20-1 and J is TRBJ1-5, with a weak D call TRBD1 (5 bases). V was shortened by 3 bases and J by 4 bases, with 10 bases between the two germline ends. The CDR3 extends over 13 amino acids. Germline CDR1 is DFQATT and CDR2 is SNEGSKA (reference sequence). The CDR3 spells CSASLDINQPQHF. CDR3 bases: TGCAGTGCTAGTTTGGACATTAATCAGCCCCAGCATTTT.

The rearrangement uses TRBV24-1 and TRBJ2-1; 8 nucleotides match TRBD2. Germline CDR1 KGHDR, CDR2 SFDVKD. CDR3 length: 16 residues. V lost 4 bases and J lost 6; bases outside the gene matches: 10. The CDR3 DNA reads TGTGCCACCAGTGAGCCTGGGACTAGTCGGGCCAATGAGCAGTTCTTC. Translation: CATSEPGTSRANEQFF.

The chain couples TRBV6-5 to TRBJ2-7, with D possibly being TRBD1 (5 bases). Germline loops: CDR1 MNHEY, CDR2 SVGAGI. The CDR3 sequence is 14 residues long. V gave up 7 bases and J gave up 2 bases, with 15 bases separating them. The CDR3 reads CASTGHPGPYEQYF. The CDR3 coding sequence is TGTGCCAGCACCGGACACCCGGGCCCCTACGAGCAGTACTTC.

The J gene is TRBJ2-3, the V gene TRBV5-1; TRBD1 agrees at 11 bases. This CDR3 is built from 15 residues. Trimming removed 2 bases from V and 4 bases from J; junction bases left unmatched: 3. Germline V lookup: CDR1 SGHRS, CDR2 YFSETQ. The chain's CDR3 is CASSLPGQGADTQYF. The CDR3 bases are TGCGCCAGCAGCTTACCGGGACAGGGGGCAGATACGCAGTATTTT.